A single sample is the source of the 30 T cell receptor beta chains below, sequenced in a study of T cell changes during pregnancy in multiple sclerosis. Assay used: immunoSEQ multiplex PCR; TCRdb lists only in-frame clones, some missing. The sample holds roughly 34,000 clones, more than 75% seen once. This specimen consisted of CD4+ T cells from peripheral blood mononuclear cells, obtained in the second trimester of pregnancy. These receptors came from a female donor in good health, enrolled as a control in a pregnancy study.

The rearrangement joins TRBV7-2 to TRBJ2-5; no firm D call. The DNA matches TRBJ2-7 better at its end, which makes the J call doubtful. The length of the CDR3 is 15 residues. The germline V gene has CDR1 SGHTA and CDR2 FQGNSA. CDR3 in amino acids: CASSLVFDKTYEQYF. The CDR3 nucleotides are TGTGCCAGCAGCTTAGTTTTTGACAAAACCTACGAGCAGTACTTC.

This sequence joins TRBV5-1 and TRBJ2-6, with 9 nucleotides matching TRBD1. Germline-derived CDR1 and CDR2 are SGHRS and YFSETQ. The CDR3 has 13 residues. The J segment lost 13 bases and the V segment lost 3 bases, leaving 5 bases of the junction unmatched. The CDR3 loop reads CASSSDRGEVLTF. CDR3 DNA sequence: TGCGCCAGCAGCTCGGACAGGGGCGAGGTCCTGACTTTC.

The chain has TRBV9 and TRBJ2-1; 7 bases are shared with TRBD2. The germline V gene has CDR1 SGDLS and CDR2 YYNGEE. After removal of 1 base from V and 4 bases from J, the junction contained 5 bases not matched to a gene. The CDR3 length is 15 residues. As DNA, the CDR3 is TGTGCCAGCAGCGTAACAGCGGGGCAATACAATGAGCAGTTCTTC. This gives the protein CASSVTAGQYNEQFF.

The J gene is TRBJ2-5, the V gene TRBV5-1; D possibly corresponds to TRBD1 (5 bases). This CDR3 is 15 amino acids long. Germline lookup yields CDR1 SGHRS and CDR2 YFSETQ. Between the trimmed V and J ends, which lost 2 bases and 4 bases, there was a span of 15 bases. The DNA of the CDR3 is TGCGCCAGCAGCTTAGACACAGGACGTGGAGAGACCCAGTACTTC. It specifies CASSLDTGRGETQYF.

The chain employs TRBV5-5 and TRBJ1-5, with 9 bases matching TRBD1. The CDR3 contains 14 residues. V trimming: 4 bases; J trimming: 5 bases; junction bases outside the gene matches: 4. From germline, CDR1 is SGHKS and CDR2 YYEKEE (reference sequence). CDR3 DNA: TGTGCCAGCAGCCTGGGACAGGGTCATCAGCCCCAGCATTTT. This translates into CASSLGQGHQPQHF.

This chain connects TRBV10-3 to TRBJ1-5, with TRBD1 matching 7 bases. CDR1 and CDR2 from the germline V gene are ENHRY and SYGVKD. CDR3 length equals 15 residues. The junction had 6 bases not matched to a gene; V was cut back by 6 bases and J by 1 base. The CDR3 region is CAISPGTESNQPQHF. CDR3 nucleotide sequence: TGTGCCATCAGCCCCGGGACAGAAAGCAATCAGCCCCAGCATTTT.

V usage is TRBV30 and J usage is TRBJ1-1; D is perhaps TRBD1 (6 bases). This CDR3 has 14 amino acids. The V and J ends lost 2 bases and 1 base respectively, with 11 bases between them. Germline-derived CDR1 and CDR2 are GTSNPN and SVGIG (reference sequence). The CDR3 sequence: CAWSTGLGNTEAFF. In nucleotides, the CDR3 is TGTGCCTGGAGTACAGGGCTTGGGAACACTGAAGCTTTCTTT.

This chain links TRBV6-1 with TRBJ2-3; TRBD2 aligns across 9 bases. Germline V gene data show CDR1 as MNHNS and CDR2 as SASEGT. The CDR3 runs 14 residues. Unmatched junction bases numbered 5, after V lost 8 bases and J lost 2 bases. In DNA form, the CDR3 reads TGTGCCAGCCGCCGACTAGCGGTCACAGATACGCAGTATTTT. It is translated as CASRRLAVTDTQYF.

CDR3 in amino acids: CASSPWTGGGNIQYF. The CDR3 region has the DNA TGTGCCAGCAGTCCCTGGACAGGGGGGGGAAACATTCAGTACTTC. This chain uses TRBV27 with TRBJ2-4, with 10 bases that match TRBD1. CDR3 length equals 15 residues. CDR1 MNHEY and CDR2 SMNVEV come from the germline V gene (reference sequence). V was clipped by 5 bases and J by 6 bases; unmatched bases: 7.

The rearrangement joins TRBV6-6 to TRBJ2-2, with a possible D match to TRBD1 (6 bases). Germline V gene data show CDR1 as MNHNY and CDR2 as SVGAGI (reference sequence). V lost 6 bases and J 3 bases, leaving 11 bases between the germline ends. CDR3 length: 14 amino acids. The CDR3: CASRSNRDTGELFF. CDR3 nucleotide sequence: TGTGCCAGCAGATCGAACAGGGACACCGGGGAGCTGTTTTTT.

The chain uses TRBV6-5 and TRBJ1-2; the D is unclear. Germline-derived CDR1 and CDR2 are MNHEY and SVGAGI. The V end lost 2 bases, the J end lost 4 bases, and 14 bases lay between the germline ends. The CDR3 is 15 amino acids. CDR3 nucleotide sequence: TGTGCCAGCAGTTACGTGGCGGTCGATCTCTATGGCTACACCTTC. Translated: CASSYVAVDLYGYTF.

The CDR3 sequence: CASSVGPSGNTIYF. As DNA, the CDR3 is TGTGCCAGCAGCGTTGGCCCATCTGGAAACACCATATATTTT. The chain employs TRBV9 and TRBJ1-3; D not resolved. The CDR3 spans 14 residues. Trimming stripped 2 bases from V and 1 base from J, with 7 bases between. The germline V gene has CDR1 SGDLS and CDR2 YYNGEE.

J is TRBJ1-1 and V is TRBV7-2; unclear D gene. This CDR3 is 13 amino acids long. The V gene's germline CDR1 is SGHTA and CDR2 FQGNSA. The germline V and J ends were trimmed by 5 bases and 6 bases, with 13 bases remaining between them. The CDR3 spells CASSRFGVSEAFF. DNA for the CDR3: TGTGCCAGCAGCCGATTCGGTGTCTCTGAAGCTTTCTTT.

This clone was counted between two and nine times. The chain couples TRBV5-4 to TRBJ2-2, with TRBD2 identical over 8 bases. The CDR3 is 16 amino acids. The germline CDR1 and CDR2 sequences are SGHNT and YYREEE (reference sequence). The ends lost 4 bases at V and 4 bases at J; junction bases unmatched: 9. CDR3 loop: CASSPGASGFTGELFF. CDR3 sequence (DNA): TGTGCCAGCAGCCCTGGGGCTAGCGGGTTCACCGGGGAGCTGTTTTTT.

The chain has TRBV7-2 and TRBJ1-1, with D possibly being TRBD1 (5 bases). V was pared by 6 bases and J by 0 bases, with 8 bases between. This CDR3 is 13 amino acids long. The germline V gene has CDR1 SGHTA and CDR2 FQGNSA. The chain's CDR3 is CASRSGLNTEAFF. The CDR3 coding sequence is TGTGCCAGCAGGTCAGGGTTGAACACTGAAGCTTTCTTT.

The chain recombines TRBV6-5 with TRBJ1-2, with D unresolved. CDR3 size: 13 residues. V was shortened by 0 bases and J by 2 bases, with 4 bases between the two germline ends. Germline CDR1 is MNHEY and CDR2 is SVGAGI. In DNA, the CDR3 is TGTGCCAGCAGTTACTCCAAAAACTATGGCTACACCTTC. It specifies CASSYSKNYGYTF.

The V and J genes are TRBV7-6 and TRBJ2-3; D may be TRBD2 (7 bases). The V gene lost 1 base and the J gene lost 3 bases, with 14 bases spanning the gap. This CDR3 region has 16 residues. Germline V CDR1 and CDR2: SGHVS, FNYEAQ. CDR3 DNA: TGTGCCAGCAGCTTAGGGGGAGGGGGGGCTACAGATACGCAGTATTTT. Its translation: CASSLGGGGATDTQYF.

V and J are TRBV7-2 and TRBJ1-1; D perhaps matches TRBD1 (6 bases). Germline V gene data show CDR1 as SGHTA and CDR2 as FQGNSA. The V gene lost 5 bases and the J gene lost 4 bases, with 20 bases spanning the gap. The CDR3 covers 16 residues. In DNA form, the CDR3 reads TGTGCCAGCAGCCTAACCCCCAGGGGCCCCAGCACTGAAGCTTTCTTT. It translates to CASSLTPRGPSTEAFF.

This sequence joins TRBV6-1 and TRBJ1-6; maybe TRBD1 (6 bases). The CDR3 runs to 15 residues. Germline CDR1 MNHNS, CDR2 SASEGT. The V and J ends lost 6 bases and 3 bases respectively, with 12 bases between them. CDR3 amino acids: CASRSVTGYNSPLHF. Written as DNA, the CDR3 is TGTGCCAGCAGATCGGTGACAGGCTATAATTCACCCCTCCACTTT.

The count of this clone is one. CDR3: CASSDPPRTYGYTF. The CDR3 region has the DNA TGTGCCAGCAGCGACCCACCCCGGACTTATGGCTACACCTTC. This chain uses TRBV7-8 with TRBJ1-2, with no clear D. V shed 5 bases and J shed 5 bases, with 15 bases lying between them. The CDR3 runs 14 residues. Germline V gene sequence: CDR1 SGHVS, CDR2 FQNEAQ. The full variable domain, with the rest looked up from reference TRBV7-8 and TRBJ1-2, is GAGVSQSPRYKVAKRGQDVALRCDPISGHVSLFWYQQALGQGPEFLTYFQNEAQLDKSGLPSDRFFAERPEGSVSTLKIQRTQQEDSAVYLCASSDPPRTYGYTFGSGTRLTVV.

This chain joins TRBV30 and TRBJ1-1; D remains ambiguous. CDR3 length: 13 residues. V gave up 1 base and J gave up 9 bases, with 15 bases separating them. The germline V gene has CDR1 GTSNPN and CDR2 SVGIG (reference sequence). The CDR3: CAWSGGVVAKAFF. DNA of the CDR3: TGTGCCTGGAGTGGCGGGGTGGTAGCTAAAGCTTTCTTT.

The V gene is TRBV6-1, the J gene TRBJ1-1; the D gene is possibly TRBD1 (5 bases). Deletions cut 0 bases from V and 3 bases from J, with 8 bases between. The CDR3 covers 14 residues. Germline V lookup: CDR1 MNHNS, CDR2 SASEGT. The CDR3 spells CASSEARGDTEAFF. CDR3 coding DNA: TGTGCCAGCAGTGAAGCGCGGGGGGACACTGAAGCTTTCTTT.

The V and J genes are TRBV6-1 and TRBJ2-3, with 7 nucleotides matching TRBD2. J lost 0 bases, V lost 1 base, and 10 bases had no gene match. CDR3 length: 18 amino acids. Germline values: CDR1 MNHNS, CDR2 SASEGT. CDR3 coding DNA: TGTGCCAGCAGTGAAGGCCGGGACTACCGCCCTAGCACAGATACGCAGTATTTT. Encoded protein: CASSEGRDYRPSTDTQYF.

This sequence joins TRBV4-1 and TRBJ2-1, with D hard to call. CDR1 MGHRA and CDR2 YSYEKL come from the germline V gene. V lost 3 bases and J lost 0, with 15 bases in between. The CDR3 totals 17 residues. CDR3: CASSHVDMGLSYNEQFF. Here the CDR3 DNA reads TGCGCCAGCAGCCATGTTGACATGGGCCTCTCCTACAATGAGCAGTTCTTC.

This chain links TRBV7-2 with TRBJ1-1; TRBD1 matches 8 bases. There are 14 residues in the CDR3. The V gene end was trimmed by 1 base and the J gene end by 6 bases; junction bases not matched to a gene: 4. In germline, CDR1 is SGHTA, CDR2 FQGNSA. CDR3 DNA sequence: TGTGCCAGCAGCTTAGACAGGGGGGCCGCTGAAGCTTTCTTT. Encoded protein: CASSLDRGAAEAFF.

The V call is TRBV28, the J call TRBJ2-5; 11 bases map to TRBD2. Germline lookup yields CDR1 MDHEN and CDR2 SYDVKM. Trimming removed 3 bases from V and 7 bases from J; junction bases left unmatched: 10. The CDR3 extends over 16 amino acids. CDR3 sequence (DNA): TGTGCCAGCAGTTTGGTTGGGACTAGCGGCCCAGTGACCCAGTACTTC. It yields the protein CASSLVGTSGPVTQYF. Variable domain in full (rest from reference TRBV28 and TRBJ2-5): DVKVTQSSRYLVKRTGEKVFLECVQDMDHENMFWYRQDPGLGLRLIYFSYDVKMKEKGDIPEGYSVSREKKERFSLILESASTNQTSMYLCASSLVGTSGPVTQYFGPGTRLLVL.

This chain connects TRBV11-2 to TRBJ2-7, with 10 bases aligning to TRBD1. The J segment lost 2 bases and the V segment lost 3 bases, leaving 4 bases of the junction unmatched. CDR3 length: 15 amino acids. Germline CDR1 SGHAT, CDR2 FQNNGV. CDR3 amino acids: CASSFPGQGPYEQYF. CDR3 DNA: TGTGCCAGCAGCTTTCCGGGACAGGGGCCCTACGAGCAGTACTTC.

This clone has just one count. This chain joins TRBV6-6 and TRBJ2-1; 7 bases fit TRBD1. Germline CDR1 is MNHNY and CDR2 is SVGAGI (reference sequence). The CDR3 covers 15 residues. Germline trimming cut 6 bases from V and 4 bases from J; bases unmatched to any gene: 9. CDR3: CASRPQGVSYNEQFF. The CDR3 DNA follows: TGTGCCAGCAGACCTCAGGGGGTGTCATACAATGAGCAGTTCTTC.

CDR3 coding DNA: TGTGCCAGCAGCCCCCAGGACAGGACAAATTCACCCCTCCACTTT. Encoded protein: CASSPQDRTNSPLHF. The V gene is TRBV9, the J gene TRBJ1-6; 7 bases line up with TRBD1. The CDR3 is 15 amino acids. CDR1 and CDR2 from the germline V gene are SGDLS and YYNGEE. V trimming: 4 bases; J trimming: 7 bases; junction bases outside the gene matches: 8.

As DNA, the CDR3 is TGTGCCAGCTCACTGCGAGGTGGGAATCAGCCCCAGCATTTT. Residues: CASSLRGGNQPQHF. This chain connects TRBV18 to TRBJ1-5; D remains ambiguous. V lost 4 bases and J 4 bases, leaving 11 bases between the germline ends. CDR3 length: 14 amino acids. Per germline, CDR1 KGHSH and CDR2 LQKENI.